Here is one TCR beta chain with its context. The record originates from a study of blood T cell repertoires in COVID-19. Overall study context: PBMCs, B-cell-depleted T cells, or T cells provided the cDNA or gDNA that made up the material.

Germline V gives CDR1 PRHDT, CDR2 FYEKMQ (reference sequence). The V and J ends lost 5 bases and 6 bases respectively, with 11 bases between them. This CDR3 region has 12 residues. TCRdb keeps only in-frame clones here, not all; method: immunoSEQ multiplex PCR. The sample contains some 150,000 clones, approximately 80% of which appear only once. J is TRBJ2-7 and V is TRBV13; possible D gene TRBD2, 5 bases. The origin of this receptor is a woman aged 40 to 50 who had recovered from COVID-19. The sequenced sample consisted of PBMCs or T cells enriched from blood (not recorded which). CDR3 bases: TGTGCCAGCAGCAGCGGAACGGGCGAGCAGTACTTC. Translating gives CASSSGTGEQYF.